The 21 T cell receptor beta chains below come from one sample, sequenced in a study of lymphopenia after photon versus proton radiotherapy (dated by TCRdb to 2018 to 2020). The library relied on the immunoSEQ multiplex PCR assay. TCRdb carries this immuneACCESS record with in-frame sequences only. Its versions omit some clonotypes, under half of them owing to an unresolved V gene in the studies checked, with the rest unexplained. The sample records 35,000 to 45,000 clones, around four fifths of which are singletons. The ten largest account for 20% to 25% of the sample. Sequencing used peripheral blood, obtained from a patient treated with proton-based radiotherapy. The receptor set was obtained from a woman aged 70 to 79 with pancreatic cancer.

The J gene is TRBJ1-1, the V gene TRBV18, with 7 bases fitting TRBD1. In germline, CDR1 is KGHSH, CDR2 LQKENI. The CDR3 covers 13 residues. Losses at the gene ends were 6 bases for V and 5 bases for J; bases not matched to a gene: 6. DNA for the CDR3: TGTGCCAGCTCCACCTACAGGGGTACTGAAGCTTTCTTT. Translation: CASSTYRGTEAFF.

CDR3 region: CASSPRQGLTNEQFF. Here the CDR3 DNA reads TGTGCCAGCTCACCAAGACAGGGTCTAACCAATGAGCAGTTCTTC. The rearrangement links TRBV18 to TRBJ2-1, with 7 bases fitting TRBD1. The CDR3 spans 15 residues. Germline CDR1 is KGHSH and CDR2 is LQKENI. V lost 2 bases to trimming and J lost 6 bases; unmatched junction nucleotides: 7.

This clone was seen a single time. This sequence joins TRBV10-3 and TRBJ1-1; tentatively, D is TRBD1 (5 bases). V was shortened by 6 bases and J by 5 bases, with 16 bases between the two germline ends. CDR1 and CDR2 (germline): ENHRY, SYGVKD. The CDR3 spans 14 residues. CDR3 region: CAIRASTVGTEAFF. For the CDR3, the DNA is TGTGCCATCAGGGCCTCGACAGTGGGGACTGAAGCTTTCTTT.

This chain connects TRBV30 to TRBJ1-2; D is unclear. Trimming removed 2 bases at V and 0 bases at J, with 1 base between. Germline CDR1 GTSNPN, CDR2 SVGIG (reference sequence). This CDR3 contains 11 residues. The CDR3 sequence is CAWSTNYGYTF. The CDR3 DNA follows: TGTGCCTGGAGTACTAACTATGGCTACACCTTC.

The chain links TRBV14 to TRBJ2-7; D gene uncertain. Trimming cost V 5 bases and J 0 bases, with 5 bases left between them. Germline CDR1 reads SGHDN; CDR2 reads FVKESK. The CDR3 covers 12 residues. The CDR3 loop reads CASSSSSYEQYF. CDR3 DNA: TGTGCCAGCAGCTCCAGCTCCTACGAGCAGTACTTC.

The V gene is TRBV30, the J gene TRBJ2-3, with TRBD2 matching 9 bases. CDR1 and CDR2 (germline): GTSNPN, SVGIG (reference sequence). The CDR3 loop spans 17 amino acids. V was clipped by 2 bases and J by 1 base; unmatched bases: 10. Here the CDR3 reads CAWSRPSGGRGTDTQYF. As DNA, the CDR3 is TGTGCCTGGAGTCGGCCGAGCGGGGGGCGGGGCACAGATACGCAGTATTTT.

CDR3 DNA: TGCGCCAGCAGCCAAGGGACAGGGGTTAATGAAAAACTGTTTTTT. This codes for CASSQGTGVNEKLFF. The chain links TRBV5-1 to TRBJ1-4, with 10 bases lining up with TRBD1. V lost 4 bases to trimming and J lost 4 bases; unmatched junction nucleotides: 4. From germline, CDR1 is SGHRS and CDR2 YFSETQ. This CDR3 is built from 15 residues.

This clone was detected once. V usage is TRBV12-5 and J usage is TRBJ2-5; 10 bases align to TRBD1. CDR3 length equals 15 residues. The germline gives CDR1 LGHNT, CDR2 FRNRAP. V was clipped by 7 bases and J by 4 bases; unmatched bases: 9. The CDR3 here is CASAPDRGRGETQYF. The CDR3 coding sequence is TGTGCTAGTGCGCCCGACAGGGGGCGCGGAGAGACCCAGTACTTC.

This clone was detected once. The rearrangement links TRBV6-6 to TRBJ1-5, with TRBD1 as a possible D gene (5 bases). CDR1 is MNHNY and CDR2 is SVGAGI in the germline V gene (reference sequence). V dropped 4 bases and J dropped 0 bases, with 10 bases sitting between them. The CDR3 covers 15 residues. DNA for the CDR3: TGTGCCAGCAGTTGGGGGGGAATTAGCAATCAGCCCCAGCATTTT. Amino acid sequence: CASSWGGISNQPQHF.

CDR3 loop: CASSYYREASYEQYF. The CDR3 coding sequence is TGTGCCAGCAGCTATTACAGGGAAGCCTCCTACGAGCAGTACTTC. The gene calls are TRBV11-3 and TRBJ2-7; maybe TRBD1 (6 bases). The CDR3 runs 15 residues. CDR1 and CDR2 (germline): SGHNT, YENEEA. V was shortened by 4 bases and J by 0 bases, with 13 bases between the two germline ends.

CDR3 amino acids: CASSETPDTQYF. The CDR3 DNA follows: TGTGCCAGTAGCGAGACCCCAGATACGCAGTATTTT. The chain couples TRBV19 to TRBJ2-3; D call uncertain. Trimming took off 6 bases at V and 4 bases at J, with 8 bases between the two ends. Germline CDR1 is LNHDA and CDR2 is SQIVND (reference sequence). The CDR3 totals 12 residues.

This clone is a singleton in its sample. The CDR3 DNA reads TGTGCCTGGAGTGGGGGGCTCTCCTACAATGAGCAGTTCTTC. This gives the protein CAWSGGLSYNEQFF. V is TRBV30 and J is TRBJ2-1; possible D gene TRBD1, 6 bases. Looked up from germline, CDR1 is GTSNPN and CDR2 is SVGIG (reference sequence). V was clipped by 1 base and J by 0 bases, with 7 bases between them. The CDR3 spans 14 residues.

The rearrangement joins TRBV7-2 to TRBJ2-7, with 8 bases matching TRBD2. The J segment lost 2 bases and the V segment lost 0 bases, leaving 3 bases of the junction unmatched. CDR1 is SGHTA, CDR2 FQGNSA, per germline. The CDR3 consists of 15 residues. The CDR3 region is CASSLASSGPYEQYF. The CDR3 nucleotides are TGTGCCAGCAGCTTAGCATCTAGCGGGCCCTACGAGCAGTACTTC.

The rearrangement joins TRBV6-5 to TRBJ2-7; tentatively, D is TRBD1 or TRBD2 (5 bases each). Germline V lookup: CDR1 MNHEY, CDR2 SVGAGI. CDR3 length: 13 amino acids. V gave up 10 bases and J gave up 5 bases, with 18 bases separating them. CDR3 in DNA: TGTGCCACAACCCTCCTAAGAGGGGACGAGCAGTACTTC. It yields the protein CATTLLRGDEQYF.

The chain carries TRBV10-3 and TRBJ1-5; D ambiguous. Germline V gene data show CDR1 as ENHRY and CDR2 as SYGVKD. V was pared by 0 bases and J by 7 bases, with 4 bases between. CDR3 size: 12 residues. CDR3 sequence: CAISESSQPQHF. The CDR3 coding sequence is TGTGCCATCAGTGAGTCGTCCCAGCCCCAGCATTTT.

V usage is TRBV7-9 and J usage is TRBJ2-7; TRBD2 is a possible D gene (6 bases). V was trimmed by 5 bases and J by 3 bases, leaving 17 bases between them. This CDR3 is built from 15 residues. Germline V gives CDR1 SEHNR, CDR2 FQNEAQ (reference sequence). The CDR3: CASSPGTGGFYEQYF. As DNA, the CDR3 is TGTGCCAGCAGCCCCGGGACTGGCGGATTCTACGAGCAGTACTTC.

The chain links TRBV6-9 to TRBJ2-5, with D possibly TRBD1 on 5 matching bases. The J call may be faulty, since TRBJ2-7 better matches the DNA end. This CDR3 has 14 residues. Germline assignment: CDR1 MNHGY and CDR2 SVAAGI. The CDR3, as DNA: TGTGCCAGCAGTCCCGGACAATCTACCCACGAGCAGTACTTC. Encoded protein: CASSPGQSTHEQYF.

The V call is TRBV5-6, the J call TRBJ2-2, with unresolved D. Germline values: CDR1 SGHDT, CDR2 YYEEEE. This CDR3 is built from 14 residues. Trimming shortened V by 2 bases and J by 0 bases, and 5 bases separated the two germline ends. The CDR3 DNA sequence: TGTGCCAGCAGCTTCGGCTCGAACACCGGGGAGCTGTTTTTT. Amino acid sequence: CASSFGSNTGELFF.

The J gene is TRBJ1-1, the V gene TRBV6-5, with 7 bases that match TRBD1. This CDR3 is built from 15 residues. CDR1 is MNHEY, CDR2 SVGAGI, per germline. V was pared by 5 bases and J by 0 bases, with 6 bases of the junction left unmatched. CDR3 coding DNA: TGTGCCAGCAGTCGGGACAGACCGATGAACACTGAAGCTTTCTTT. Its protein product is CASSRDRPMNTEAFF.

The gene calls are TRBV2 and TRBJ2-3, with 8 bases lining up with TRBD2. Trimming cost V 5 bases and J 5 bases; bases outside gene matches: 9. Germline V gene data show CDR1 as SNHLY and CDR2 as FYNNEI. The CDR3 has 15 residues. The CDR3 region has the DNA TGTGCCAGCAGTCCAGAAGCGGGAGAGGGAGATACGCAGTATTTT. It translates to CASSPEAGEGDTQYF.

The DNA of the CDR3 is TGTGCCAGCAGCTTAAGACCTGCACGACAGGGCGGTGATGGATATGGCTACACCTTC. Amino acid sequence: CASSLRPARQGGDGYGYTF. This chain uses TRBV7-8 with TRBJ1-2; 7 bases map to TRBD1. Germline V gives CDR1 SGHVS, CDR2 FQNEAQ. V shed 2 bases and J 5 bases; nucleotides not matched to a gene: 20. The CDR3 totals 19 residues.